The T cell receptor beta chain described here comes from a study of human T cells and chemical hapten exposure. Study-level background: During the approximately 25-week study period, patients had diphenylcyclopropenone applied to the scalp every week.

Time point indicated: pre-sensitization, week 0. Treatment reported: therapeutic diphenylcyclopropenone sensitization with weekly scalp DPC. Total RNA was extracted from unfractionated whole blood. Alopecia patients between 18 and 70 years old and suitable for DPC were used as donors. Trimming took off 4 bases at V and 1 base at J, with 8 bases between the two ends. The V gene's germline CDR1 is MNHEY and CDR2 SVGAGI. CDR3 length: 13 amino acids. This clonotype turned up a few times. Its antigen is as yet unknown. Study-wide results and limits: Expanded TCRs grouped into significantly more large CDR3 similarity clusters than controls produced.

MiXCR, run by TCRdb on the RACE reads, gives a single entry per CDR3 protein. The data contain tens of thousands of distinct CDR3 sequences, around 10% of them singletons. The sequencing here drew on whole blood, taken in connection with sensitization to the hapten diphenylcyclopropenone (DPC). The chain links TRBV6-5 to TRBJ2-7; D is perhaps TRBD1 or TRBD2 (6 bases each). The sequence came from a man aged 45-65 years with alopecia areata. Some clones in this sample may be carry-over from other donors' samples. In DNA form, the CDR3 reads TGTGCCAGCAGTTCGGGGGCTTCCTACGAGCAGTACTTC. Translated: CASSSGASYEQYF.